The 23 T cell receptor beta chains listed next were all sequenced from one sample in a study of shared clonotypes between healthy human individuals. Measured with immunoSEQ multiplex PCR; TCRdb has only the in-frame clones, and not every one. The sample has roughly 2,000,000 clones; just under 95% are singletons. As defined, naive CD8 cells were CD45RO-negative and positively selected for CCR7, with terminally differentiated effector memory CD45RA+ cells excluded. Specimen: naive CD8+ T cells sorted from blood. The source of these receptors is a man younger than 35 in good health.

This sequence joins TRBV9 and TRBJ2-1; 7 nucleotides align to TRBD2. Germline V gene data show CDR1 as SGDLS and CDR2 as YYNGEE. This CDR3 has 15 amino acids. V lost 0 bases and J lost 4; bases outside the gene matches: 4. CDR3: CASSVGGSFYNEQFF. The CDR3 bases are TGTGCCAGCAGCGTAGGCGGGAGCTTTTACAATGAGCAGTTCTTC. Combining the CDR3 with reference TRBV9 and TRBJ2-1 gives the whole variable domain DSGVTQTPKHLITATGQRVTLRCSPRSGDLSVYWYQQSLDQGLQFLIQYYNGEERAKGNILERFSAQQFPDLHSELNLSSLELGDSALYFCASSVGGSFYNEQFFGPGTRLTVL.

This chain joins TRBV6-5 and TRBJ1-1; D is undetermined. The V gene's germline CDR1 is MNHEY and CDR2 SVGAGI. CDR3 length equals 15 residues. V dropped 2 bases and J dropped 0 bases, with 10 bases sitting between them. DNA for the CDR3: TGTGCCAGCAGTTACGGGGAGGAGATGAACACTGAAGCTTTCTTT. It is translated as CASSYGEEMNTEAFF.

The chain employs TRBV6-6 and TRBJ1-2; D unresolved. In germline, CDR1 is MNHNY, CDR2 SVGAGI (reference sequence). The CDR3 is 14 amino acids. V lost 5 bases and J lost 10, with 20 bases in between. CDR3: CASSHKPWRPDYTF. CDR3 DNA: TGTGCCAGCAGTCATAAACCGTGGAGGCCTGACTACACCTTC.

This clone has only a few counts. The chain combines TRBV11-2 with TRBJ1-2; D perhaps matches TRBD1 (5 bases). This CDR3 has 13 amino acids. Germline V lookup: CDR1 SGHAT, CDR2 FQNNGV. V lost 5 bases, J lost 2 bases, and 9 bases lay in between. The CDR3 is CASSRDGNYGYTF. The CDR3 DNA follows: TGTGCCAGCAGCCGGGACGGAAACTATGGCTACACCTTC.

The chain carries TRBV5-6 and TRBJ1-1, with 7 bases lining up with TRBD1. Per germline, CDR1 SGHDT and CDR2 YYEEEE. Trimming took 3 bases from V and 6 from J; bases not matched to a gene: 5. The CDR3 consists of 13 residues. The CDR3 coding sequence is TGTGCCAGCAGCTCGGGACAGTGGCCTGAAGCTTTCTTT. Translated, it gives CASSSGQWPEAFF. Filled out from reference TRBV5-6 and TRBJ1-1, the complete variable domain reads DAGVTQSPTHLIKTRGQQVTLRCSPKSGHDTVSWYQQALGQGPQFIFQYYEEEERQRGNFPDRFSGHQFPNYSSELNVNALLLGDSALYLCASSSGQWPEAFFGQGTRLTVV.

The chain joins TRBV12-5 to TRBJ2-5, with D maybe TRBD1 (5 bases). Per the germline V gene, CDR1 is LGHNT and CDR2 is FRNRAP. V gave up 2 bases and J gave up 7 bases, with 32 bases separating them. CDR3 length: 20 residues. CDR3 in DNA: TGTGCTAGTGGTTTGTCTCCCCGCGCCAGGGTTCATATTAGACCTATGACCCAGTACTTC. This sequence encodes CASGLSPRARVHIRPMTQYF.

The rearrangement uses TRBV9 and TRBJ1-5, with TRBD1 identical over 9 bases. The CDR3 sequence is 16 residues long. CDR1 is SGDLS and CDR2 is YYNGEE in the germline V gene. Trimming removed 4 bases from V and 2 bases from J; junction bases left unmatched: 7. The CDR3 DNA follows: TGTGCCAGCAGCAGAGGGGACAGGGAGGGCAATCAGCCCCAGCATTTT. Amino acids: CASSRGDREGNQPQHF.

V is TRBV7-9 and J is TRBJ2-7, with TRBD2 identical over 8 bases. The CDR3 runs to 17 residues. Germline V gene data show CDR1 as SEHNR and CDR2 as FQNEAQ (reference sequence). Trimming took 1 base from V and 1 from J; bases not matched to a gene: 9. Here the CDR3 reads CASSLGPSGLGSYEQYF. The CDR3 nucleotides read TGTGCCAGCAGCTTAGGACCTTCGGGACTAGGTTCCTACGAGCAGTACTTC.

The chain links TRBV18 to TRBJ2-7; 13 nucleotides line up with TRBD2. Germline trimming cut 2 bases from V and 1 base from J; bases unmatched to any gene: 2. This CDR3 has 16 amino acids. The germline CDR1 and CDR2 sequences are KGHSH and LQKENI. The CDR3 protein is CASSPTSGRASYEQYF. In DNA form, the CDR3 reads TGTGCCAGCTCACCAACTAGCGGGAGGGCTTCCTACGAGCAGTACTTC.

This sequence joins TRBV29-1 and TRBJ2-3; maybe TRBD2 (5 bases). V was clipped by 5 bases and J by 2 bases, with 11 bases between them. Germline-derived CDR1 and CDR2 are SQVTM and ANQGSEA. This CDR3 has 13 residues. The CDR3 bases are TGCAGCGTTCTTTCCGGGAACACAGATACGCAGTATTTT. Its translation: CSVLSGNTDTQYF.

The chain is built from TRBV4-2 and TRBJ2-2; weak D call: TRBD2 (5 bases). CDR3 length: 13 residues. CDR1 is LGHNA and CDR2 is YNFKEQ in the germline V gene. Trimming removed 2 bases from V and 8 bases from J, with 9 bases in between. In nucleotides, the CDR3 is TGTGCCAGCAGCCAATTTAGCGATGGGGAGCTGTTTTTT. This encodes CASSQFSDGELFF.

The J gene is TRBJ2-1, the V gene TRBV5-1, with 7 nucleotides matching TRBD1. The CDR3 runs 16 residues. The germline V gene has CDR1 SGHRS and CDR2 YFSETQ. J gave up 4 bases and V 0 bases, and 7 bases lay outside the gene matches. Here the CDR3 reads CASSLAYRGSYNEQFF. The CDR3 nucleotides read TGCGCCAGCAGCTTGGCCTACAGGGGATCATACAATGAGCAGTTCTTC. Full variable domain (remainder filled in from reference TRBV5-1 and TRBJ2-1): KAGVTQTPRYLIKTRGQQVTLSCSPISGHRSVSWYQQTPGQGLQFLFEYFSETQRNKGNFPGRFSGRQFSNSRSEMNVSTLELGDSALYLCASSLAYRGSYNEQFFGPGTRLTVL.

V is TRBV4-1 and J is TRBJ1-6, with D unresolved. Trimming took off 0 bases at V and 11 bases at J, with 5 bases between the two ends. This CDR3 has 12 amino acids. Germline V gene lookup returns CDR1 MGHRA and CDR2 YSYEKL. DNA of the CDR3: TGCGCCAGCAGCCAAGATCGGACACCCCTCCACTTT. Translated, it gives CASSQDRTPLHF.

This sequence joins TRBV6-5 and TRBJ1-1; D is unresolved. The CDR3 has 13 residues. V shed 5 bases and J shed 5 bases, with 12 bases lying between them. Germline CDR1 MNHEY, CDR2 SVGAGI. The CDR3 region is CASSPPWKTEAFF. The CDR3 region has the DNA TGTGCCAGCAGTCCGCCGTGGAAAACTGAAGCTTTCTTT.

V gene TRBV4-1 combines with J gene TRBJ2-1, with D perhaps being TRBD1 or TRBD2 (5 bases each). CDR1 MGHRA and CDR2 YSYEKL come from the germline V gene. CDR3 size: 15 residues. V was cut by 5 bases and J by 3 bases, with 14 bases left in between. Here the CDR3 DNA reads TGCGCCAGCAGCGGACAAGGACTGGTCTACAATGAGCAGTTCTTC. It is translated as CASSGQGLVYNEQFF.

V is TRBV11-2 and J is TRBJ2-1; D ambiguous. Germline CDR1 is SGHAT and CDR2 is FQNNGV. The CDR3 is made up of 13 amino acids. V lost 3 bases and J 7 bases, leaving 10 bases between the germline ends. The CDR3 nucleotides read TGTGCCAGCAGCTTCCTTCCCCGGAATGAGCAGTTCTTC. Its translation: CASSFLPRNEQFF.

This clone was found once. V usage is TRBV28 and J usage is TRBJ2-7, with D perhaps TRBD2 (6 bases). This CDR3 is built from 14 residues. The V end lost 8 bases, the J end lost 2 bases, and 16 bases lay between the germline ends. Germline CDR1 and CDR2: MDHEN and SYDVKM. CDR3 protein: CASLSGVGPYEQYF. CDR3 sequence (DNA): TGTGCCAGCCTTTCGGGGGTGGGCCCCTACGAGCAGTACTTC.

This rearrangement joins TRBV5-4 to TRBJ2-7; the D gene is possibly TRBD1 (6 bases). V was cut by 2 bases and J by 2 bases, with 17 bases left in between. Germline V CDR1 and CDR2: SGHNT, YYREEE (reference sequence). The CDR3 contains 16 residues. CDR3 region: CASSLLHNRDPYEQYF. CDR3 coding DNA: TGTGCCAGCAGCTTACTCCACAACAGGGACCCCTACGAGCAGTACTTC.

The rearrangement links TRBV5-6 to TRBJ2-7; D is unresolved. This CDR3 has 13 amino acids. Germline V gives CDR1 SGHDT, CDR2 YYEEEE. V was trimmed by 4 bases and J by 0 bases, leaving 8 bases between them. CDR3 bases: TGTGCCAGCAGCCCTGAAAACTCCTACGAGCAGTACTTC. Protein: CASSPENSYEQYF.

This clone was counted a single time. The chain has TRBV7-9 and TRBJ2-3; tentatively, D is TRBD2 (5 bases). Germline V gene lookup returns CDR1 SEHNR and CDR2 FQNEAQ (reference sequence). Trimming removed 5 bases from V and 4 bases from J, with 13 bases in between. The CDR3 sequence is 14 residues long. The CDR3 DNA sequence: TGTGCCAGCAGCCCCTACGAGGGCCCAGATACGCAGTATTTT. Its translation: CASSPYEGPDTQYF.

The chain has TRBV6-1 and TRBJ2-7; no clear D gene. The CDR3 has 14 amino acids. Germline V gene lookup returns CDR1 MNHNS and CDR2 SASEGT. Trimming removed 8 bases from V and 6 bases from J, with 20 bases in between. This chain's CDR3 is CASAESGSSREQYF. CDR3 nucleotide sequence: TGTGCCAGCGCTGAGTCGGGCTCGTCCCGCGAGCAGTACTTC.

The chain recombines TRBV13 with TRBJ1-4; TRBD1 matches 9 bases. The germline V gene encodes CDR1 PRHDT and CDR2 FYEKMQ (reference sequence). This CDR3 is built from 17 residues. The V and J ends lost 2 bases and 3 bases, in that order; junction bases with no gene match: 7. The CDR3, as DNA: TGTGCCAGCAGCTTAACAGGGGGCGAATTTGCTAATGAAAAACTGTTTTTT. This gives the protein CASSLTGGEFANEKLFF.

This clone occurred a few times. The sample carries other DNA sequences with the same CDR3. The chain recombines TRBV5-1 with TRBJ1-1; D is perhaps TRBD1 (5 bases). The germline CDR1 and CDR2 sequences are SGHRS and YFSETQ. V dropped 0 bases and J dropped 5 bases, with 8 bases sitting between them. The CDR3 spans 13 residues. CDR3 protein: CASSLVGATEAFF. CDR3 bases: TGCGCCAGCAGCTTGGTAGGGGCGACTGAAGCTTTCTTT.